This TCR beta chain was documented in a study of T cell responses to AZD1222 COVID-19 vaccine. Measured with immunoSEQ multiplex PCR; TCRdb has only the in-frame clones, and not every one. The sample consists of 54,000 or so clones, roughly nine tenths of them appearing once. This CDR3 is 15 amino acids long. J lost 1 base, V lost 6 bases, and 8 bases had no gene match. From germline, CDR1 is SQVTM and CDR2 ANQGSEA. The rearrangement links TRBV29-1 to TRBJ2-5; 10 nucleotides agree with TRBD1. The sequence derives from an adult in good health. The sequenced sample was peripheral blood, obtained on day 0 of AZD1222 vaccination. CDR3 in DNA: TGCAGCGTGGCAACGACAGGGGGCCGCCAAGAGACCCAGTACTTC. It specifies CSVATTGGRQETQYF.